Below, 4 T cell receptor beta chains from the same sample are listed, as sequenced in a study of T cells in Graves' hyperthyroidism and ophthalmopathy. TCR beta CDR3 sequences were amplified from RNA transcripts. In the first-round RT-PCR of the TCR CDR3, the HTBI primer set was used. In TCRdb, the multiplex PCR reads were re-called with MiXCR into one record per CDR3 protein. The sample contains around 350,000 distinct CDR3 sequences, about a sixth of which appear only once. Material for sequencing was blood. The receptors here all came from a woman in her twenties or thirties with Graves' hyperthyroidism that later progressed to Graves' ophthalmopathy.

There are a few counts of this clonotype. Here the CDR3 DNA reads TGTGCCAGCAGTCGGGGACTAGCGGGGTTGGACACCGGGGAGCTGTTTTTT. Its translation: CASSRGLAGLDTGELFF. The chain combines TRBV27 with TRBJ2-2; 13 bases line up with TRBD2. In germline, CDR1 is MNHEY, CDR2 SMNVEV (reference sequence). Germline trimming cut 5 bases from V and 3 bases from J; bases unmatched to any gene: 6. The CDR3 totals 17 residues.

Ten or more counts support this clonotype. The chain recombines TRBV18 with TRBJ1-2; no clear D gene. Trimming pared 2 bases from V and 1 base from J, leaving 11 bases between. The CDR3 covers 15 residues. From germline, CDR1 is KGHSH and CDR2 LQKENI. The CDR3 loop reads CASSPIADLNYGYTF. CDR3 bases: TGTGCCAGCTCACCAATCGCAGATCTTAACTATGGCTACACCTTC.

This clonotype has at least ten counts. The chain is built from TRBV7-6 and TRBJ2-5; D perhaps matches TRBD2 (6 bases). The CDR3 length is 15 residues. With 3 bases removed from V and 2 bases from J, the gap between germline ends came to 13 bases. From germline, CDR1 is SGHVS and CDR2 FNYEAQ. CDR3 region: CASSFGGRLQETQYF. The CDR3 DNA follows: TGTGCCAGCAGCTTTGGAGGGAGACTTCAAGAGACCCAGTACTTC.

The chain links TRBV29-1 to TRBJ2-1; D is ambiguous. V was clipped by 5 bases and J by 9 bases, with 8 bases between them. This CDR3 region has 10 residues. Germline V gene lookup returns CDR1 SQVTM and CDR2 ANQGSEA. The CDR3 sequence: CSVRLVEQFF. For the CDR3, the DNA is TGCAGCGTTCGGTTGGTTGAGCAGTTCTTC.